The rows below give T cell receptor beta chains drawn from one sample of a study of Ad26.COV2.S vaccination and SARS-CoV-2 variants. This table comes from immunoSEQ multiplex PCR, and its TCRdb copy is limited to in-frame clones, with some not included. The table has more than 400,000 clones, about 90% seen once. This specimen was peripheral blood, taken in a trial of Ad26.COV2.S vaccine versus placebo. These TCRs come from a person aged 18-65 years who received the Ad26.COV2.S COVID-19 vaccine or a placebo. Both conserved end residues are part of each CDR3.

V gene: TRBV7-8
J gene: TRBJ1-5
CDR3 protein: CASSYTGISNQPQHF

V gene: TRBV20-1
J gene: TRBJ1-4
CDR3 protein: CSASSRGREGEEKLFF

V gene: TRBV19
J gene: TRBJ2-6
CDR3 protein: CASKSNRGLLGANVLTF

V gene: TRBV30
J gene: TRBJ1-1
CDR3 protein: CAWKYRGATEAFF

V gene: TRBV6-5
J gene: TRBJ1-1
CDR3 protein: CAYDDLRGGPHEAFF

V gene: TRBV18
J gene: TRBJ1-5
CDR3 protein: CASSPQGGQPQHF

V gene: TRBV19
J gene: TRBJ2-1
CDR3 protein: CASSIFGGGKSNEQFF

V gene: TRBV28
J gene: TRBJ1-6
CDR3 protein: CASSYTPRGRYNSPLHF

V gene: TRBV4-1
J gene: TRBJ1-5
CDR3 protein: CASSQDLQGEVNQPQHF

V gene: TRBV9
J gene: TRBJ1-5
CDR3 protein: CASLGGLPDLSGGGNQPQHF

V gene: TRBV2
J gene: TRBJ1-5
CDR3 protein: CASSATGGEGNQPQHF

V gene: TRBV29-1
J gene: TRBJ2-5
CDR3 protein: CSVEFPGDQETQYF

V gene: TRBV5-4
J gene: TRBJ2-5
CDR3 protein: CASSLKSGMETQYF

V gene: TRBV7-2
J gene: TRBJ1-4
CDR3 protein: CASSPSQIYEKLFF

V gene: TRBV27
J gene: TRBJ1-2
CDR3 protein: CASRGSGAGEGYTF

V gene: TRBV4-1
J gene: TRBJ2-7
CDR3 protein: CASSQDSQGLVYEQYF